This T cell receptor beta chain emerged from a study of cytomegalovirus exposure and HLA in healthy donors. General study results and limits: Of the V segments, some could not be distinguished, including TRBV6-2 and TRBV6-3, and were excluded. Most CMV-associated TCR beta chains were later found to appear HLA-restricted. Whilst most TCR sequences proved rare, a subset of public TCRs occurred across many donors. Data from an earlier analysis indicated that most TCR beta V segments were productive either about 87% or about 30% of the time.

The PCR employed 60 Vbeta primers together with 13 Jbeta primers. Repertoires were generated with immunoSEQ multiplex PCR, while TCRdb's copy carries only in-frame clones and drops some. The repertoire holds 150,000 to 200,000 clones, with about 80% as singletons. Remarks on this clone: Its antigen remains unidentified.

Germline V CDR1 and CDR2: SEHNR, FQNEAQ (reference sequence). The CDR3 runs to 16 residues. With 5 bases clipped from V and 8 bases from J, the junction kept 11 bases outside the gene matches. Sequencing was carried out using PBMCs. This clonotype originated in a woman aged 40 to 50 in good health and CMV-seronegative. The chain is built from TRBV7-9 and TRBJ1-4, with TRBD1 matching over 10 bases. CDR3 DNA: TGTGCCAGCAGCGCTACCCCCGGGACAGGGGACGAAAAACTGTTTTTT. It yields the protein CASSATPGTGDEKLFF.